This T cell receptor (beta chain) stems from a study of blood T cell repertoires in COVID-19. About the study: PBMCs, B-cell-depleted T cells, or T cells were the source of the cDNA or gDNA that made up the material.

This clone was observed a single time. The participants were between roughly 18 and 89 years old and came from under 25 US areas. Participant reports of clinical history set cohort assignment. In the original workflow: Reference gene primer amplification yielded estimated nucleated cell counts. Produced via immunoSEQ multiplex PCR; TCRdb's table is partial and in-frame only. V, J and clone size reflect that table, while D and trimming were determined from the DNA. The sample consists of about 200,000 clones, approximately 90% of them appearing once. The TCR comes from a woman aged 35 to 49 in a cohort exposed to, infected with or recovered from COVID-19 (not recorded which). Specimen: PBMCs or T cells enriched from blood (not recorded which).

CDR3 sequence reads: CASSPESSYEQYF. The CDR3 nucleotides are TGTGCCAGCAGTCCGGAGAGCTCCTACGAGCAGTACTTC. The chain joins TRBV12-3 or TRBV12-4 to TRBJ2-7; D uncertain. The CDR3 sequence is 13 residues long. V shed 5 bases and J shed 0 bases, with 8 bases lying between them.